This passage covers 25 T cell receptor beta chains from one sample sequenced in a study of T cell responses to AZD1222 COVID-19 vaccine. Generated by immunoSEQ multiplex PCR, the TCRdb table keeps only in-frame clones and is missing some. Of roughly 150,000 clones in the sample, 89% were seen once. The sequencing used peripheral blood, collected on day 0 of AZD1222 vaccination. The receptors come from an adult in good health.

This clone was counted a single time. The chain recombines TRBV27 with TRBJ2-7; perhaps D is TRBD1 or TRBD2 (6 bases each). Germline CDR1 is MNHEY and CDR2 is SMNVEV (reference sequence). The CDR3 is made up of 14 amino acids. With 2 bases removed from V and 3 bases from J, the gap between germline ends came to 11 bases. CDR3 DNA: TGTGCCAGCAGTTTAGGAGGGACAAGCTACGAGCAGTACTTC. It specifies CASSLGGTSYEQYF.

The chain employs TRBV7-3 and TRBJ2-1; 9 bases are shared with TRBD2. After removal of 4 bases from V and 8 bases from J, the junction contained 9 bases not matched to a gene. The CDR3 is made up of 15 amino acids. Germline CDR1 and CDR2: SGHTA and FQGTGA. The CDR3 region has the DNA TGTGCCAGCAGCTCCGGGCTAGCGGGAAGCGATGAGCAGTTCTTC. Its protein is CASSSGLAGSDEQFF.

The gene calls are TRBV7-2 and TRBJ1-1; D remains unclear. The CDR3 is 14 amino acids. Germline CDR1 is SGHTA and CDR2 is FQGNSA. V was clipped by 5 bases and J by 1 base, with 11 bases between them. The CDR3 nucleotides read TGTGCCAGCAGCGTACAGCATACGAACACTGAAGCTTTCTTT. Protein: CASSVQHTNTEAFF.

The chain employs TRBV2 and TRBJ1-4, with D possibly matching TRBD1 (5 bases). Germline V gene sequence: CDR1 SNHLY, CDR2 FYNNEI. This CDR3 has 14 amino acids. Trimming took off 7 bases at V and 4 bases at J, with 13 bases between the two ends. CDR3 sequence reads: CASMPQGLNEKLFF. The CDR3 DNA is TGTGCCAGCATGCCCCAGGGACTTAATGAAAAACTGTTTTTT.

The V and J genes are TRBV7-9 and TRBJ2-7; TRBD2 matches at 7 bases. V shed 7 bases, J shed 3 bases, and the junction held 6 bases outside the gene matches. The CDR3 totals 13 residues. Germline CDR1 SEHNR, CDR2 FQNEAQ (reference sequence). The CDR3 is CASTFPGGYEQYF. CDR3 nucleotides: TGTGCCAGCACTTTCCCGGGGGGCTACGAGCAGTACTTC.

V and J are TRBV11-2 and TRBJ1-1; no reliable D call. V was pared by 2 bases and J by 4 bases, with 5 bases between. The germline gives CDR1 SGHAT, CDR2 FQNNGV. The CDR3 covers 12 residues. CDR3 nucleotides: TGTGCCAGCAGCTTATATGTCACTGAAGCTTTCTTT. Translating gives CASSLYVTEAFF.

The CDR3 is CASSLVGGLNEQFF. The CDR3 coding sequence is TGCGCCAGCAGCTTGGTTGGGGGTCTCAATGAGCAGTTCTTC. The J gene is TRBJ2-1, the V gene TRBV5-1; D may correspond to TRBD1 or TRBD2 (5 bases each). The CDR3 runs 14 residues. Germline V gene lookup returns CDR1 SGHRS and CDR2 YFSETQ. The V end lost 0 bases, the J end lost 6 bases, and 10 bases lay between the germline ends.

CDR3 sequence: CASRITGGVEQFF. The CDR3 DNA reads as TGCGCCAGCAGAATCACAGGGGGTGTTGAGCAGTTCTTC. The rearrangement links TRBV4-1 to TRBJ2-1; 8 bases map to TRBD1. The CDR3 is 13 residues long. Germline V lookup: CDR1 MGHRA, CDR2 YSYEKL. Germline trimming cut 6 bases from V and 9 bases from J; bases unmatched to any gene: 7.

In its sample, this clone was seen a few times. The sample carries other DNA sequences with the same CDR3. This chain joins TRBV27 and TRBJ1-6; 7 bases align to TRBD1. With 2 bases clipped from V and 7 bases from J, the junction kept 2 bases outside the gene matches. The CDR3 is 14 residues long. Germline assignment: CDR1 MNHEY and CDR2 SMNVEV (reference sequence). Here the CDR3 reads CASSLGTANSPLHF. For the CDR3, the DNA is TGTGCCAGCAGTTTAGGGACAGCCAATTCACCCCTCCACTTT.

The CDR3 nucleotides are TGTGCCAGCAGCTCCAGACAGGGGTATGGGTATGGCTACACCTTC. Encoded protein: CASSSRQGYGYGYTF. The V gene is TRBV5-4, the J gene TRBJ1-2; TRBD1 matches at 8 bases. The CDR3 has 15 amino acids. Per the germline V gene, CDR1 is SGHNT and CDR2 is YYREEE (reference sequence). Trimming removed 3 bases from V and 5 bases from J; junction bases left unmatched: 9.

The chain couples TRBV28 to TRBJ2-1; the match to TRBD2 covers 9 bases. CDR1 and CDR2 from the germline V gene are MDHEN and SYDVKM. Unmatched junction bases numbered 6, after V lost 6 bases and J lost 0 bases. The length of the CDR3 is 16 residues. Written as DNA, the CDR3 is TGTGCCAGCAGACCTCTTAGCGGGAGCTCCTACAATGAGCAGTTCTTC. Its translation: CASRPLSGSSYNEQFF.

The gene calls are TRBV30 and TRBJ1-5, with 8 bases lining up with TRBD1. Germline-derived CDR1 and CDR2 are GTSNPN and SVGIG (reference sequence). V was clipped by 0 bases and J by 4 bases; unmatched bases: 8. This CDR3 region has 16 residues. Written as DNA, the CDR3 is TGTGCCTGGAGTGTACCCAGGGGGCGCGGAAATCAGCCCCAGCATTTT. Amino acids: CAWSVPRGRGNQPQHF. The whole variable domain, remainder taken from reference TRBV30 and TRBJ1-5, is SQTIHQWPATLVQPVGSPLSLECTVEGTSNPNLYWYRQAAGRGLQLLFYSVGIGQISSEVPQNLSASRPQDRQFILSSKKLLLSDSGFYLCAWSVPRGRGNQPQHFGDGTRLSIL.

The chain recombines TRBV12-3 or TRBV12-4 with TRBJ2-7; D possibly corresponds to TRBD1 (5 bases). V was pared by 3 bases and J by 4 bases, with 10 bases between. This CDR3 is 13 amino acids long. The CDR3 here is CASSFNQGYEQYF. The CDR3 region has the DNA TGTGCCAGCAGTTTCAACCAGGGTTACGAGCAGTACTTC.

CDR3 protein: CASRWGGEKLFF. The DNA for the CDR3 is TGTGCCAGCAGATGGGGAGGTGAAAAACTGTTTTTT. The chain has TRBV12-3 or TRBV12-4 and TRBJ1-4; D not resolved. The CDR3 length is 12 residues. Trimming took off 6 bases at V and 7 bases at J, with 9 bases between the two ends.

The chain employs TRBV30 and TRBJ1-2; D not certain. V was shortened by 5 bases and J by 6 bases, with 25 bases between the two germline ends. This CDR3 has 16 amino acids. From germline, CDR1 is GTSNPN and CDR2 SVGIG (reference sequence). The CDR3 protein is CAWAQLLRAPRDGYTF. DNA of the CDR3: TGTGCCTGGGCTCAACTTCTTCGGGCCCCACGGGATGGCTACACCTTC.

The CDR3 loop reads CASSQPRLARTDTQYF. The CDR3 nucleotides read TGCGCCAGCAGTCAACCCCGACTAGCGCGCACAGATACGCAGTATTTT. V and J are TRBV23-1 and TRBJ2-3; TRBD2 agrees at 8 bases. TRBV23-1 is marked as an open reading frame, function uncertain. The CDR3 has 16 amino acids. V trimming: 2 bases; J trimming: 1 base; junction bases outside the gene matches: 5.

The V and J genes are TRBV6-5 and TRBJ1-6; perhaps TRBD1 as D (5 bases). Trimming took 2 bases from V and 9 from J, leaving 11 bases between them. The length of the CDR3 is 14 residues. Germline CDR1 and CDR2: MNHEY and SVGAGI. The CDR3 coding sequence is TGTGCCAGCAGTTACCAGGGCGTACGTTCACCCCTCCACTTT. Translated, it gives CASSYQGVRSPLHF.

This clone was picked up one time. This chain joins TRBV30 and TRBJ2-4; TRBD1 agrees at 8 bases. CDR3 size: 12 residues. Germline CDR1 and CDR2: GTSNPN and SVGIG (reference sequence). Trimming removed 2 bases from V and 11 bases from J; junction bases left unmatched: 5. DNA of the CDR3: TGTGCCTGGAGTTTGACAGGGGCACTTCAGTACTTC. Residues: CAWSLTGALQYF.

The CDR3 region is CASSIFPGELFF. DNA of the CDR3: TGTGCCAGTAGTATCTTCCCCGGGGAGCTGTTTTTT. The chain couples TRBV19 to TRBJ2-2; no reliable D call. The CDR3 consists of 12 residues. Germline V gene data show CDR1 as LNHDA and CDR2 as SQIVND (reference sequence). V gave up 3 bases and J gave up 6 bases, with 5 bases separating them.

The chain recombines TRBV28 with TRBJ2-6; D is unresolved. This CDR3 spans 14 amino acids. Germline-derived CDR1 and CDR2 are MDHEN and SYDVKM. Trimming removed 5 bases from V and 0 bases from J, with 5 bases in between. CDR3 nucleotide sequence: TGTGCCAGCAGTCGGAGCTCTGGGGCCAACGTCCTGACTTTC. Translation: CASSRSSGANVLTF. The whole variable domain, remainder taken from reference TRBV28 and TRBJ2-6, is DVKVTQSSRYLVKRTGEKVFLECVQDMDHENMFWYRQDPGLGLRLIYFSYDVKMKEKGDIPEGYSVSREKKERFSLILESASTNQTSMYLCASSRSSGANVLTFGAGSRLTVL.

The V gene is TRBV19, the J gene TRBJ1-2; D is unresolved. CDR3 length: 15 residues. With 6 bases removed from V and 2 bases from J, the gap between germline ends came to 16 bases. Germline V gene sequence: CDR1 LNHDA, CDR2 SQIVND (reference sequence). In DNA form, the CDR3 reads TGTGCCAGTAGGGAGGGCAGCCACCTAAACTATGGCTACACCTTC. This translates into CASREGSHLNYGYTF.

The chain joins TRBV6-5 to TRBJ1-5; TRBD1 is a possible D gene (5 bases). Trimming removed 8 bases at V and 4 bases at J, with 12 bases between. Per germline, CDR1 MNHEY and CDR2 SVGAGI. This CDR3 contains 13 residues. Here the CDR3 DNA reads TGTGCCAGCGGACAACAGGCAAATCAGCCCCAGCATTTT. Encoded protein: CASGQQANQPQHF.

The V and J genes are TRBV5-4 and TRBJ1-2; D call uncertain. V shed 1 base and J shed 5 bases, with 15 bases lying between them. Germline-derived CDR1 and CDR2 are SGHNT and YYREEE (reference sequence). The CDR3 sequence is 15 residues long. The CDR3, as DNA: TGTGCCAGCAGCTTGAAGGAATCAGGCTCTTATGGCTACACCTTC. Protein product: CASSLKESGSYGYTF.

The CDR3 loop is CASSPFLVGKGSYNSPLHF. The CDR3 DNA reads as TGTGCCAGCTCACCCTTTTTAGTCGGAAAGGGGTCCTATAATTCACCCCTCCACTTT. The chain recombines TRBV18 with TRBJ1-6, with D perhaps matching TRBD1 (5 bases). The CDR3 is made up of 19 amino acids. The germline V gene encodes CDR1 KGHSH and CDR2 LQKENI. V was shortened by 3 bases and J by 1 base, with 19 bases between the two germline ends.

The V gene is TRBV19, the J gene TRBJ1-1; no clear D gene. With 3 bases removed from V and 1 base from J, the gap between germline ends came to 9 bases. The CDR3 totals 14 residues. Germline CDR1 is LNHDA and CDR2 is SQIVND (reference sequence). The CDR3 sequence: CASSIVQENTEAFF. DNA of the CDR3: TGTGCCAGTAGTATCGTCCAGGAGAACACTGAAGCTTTCTTT.